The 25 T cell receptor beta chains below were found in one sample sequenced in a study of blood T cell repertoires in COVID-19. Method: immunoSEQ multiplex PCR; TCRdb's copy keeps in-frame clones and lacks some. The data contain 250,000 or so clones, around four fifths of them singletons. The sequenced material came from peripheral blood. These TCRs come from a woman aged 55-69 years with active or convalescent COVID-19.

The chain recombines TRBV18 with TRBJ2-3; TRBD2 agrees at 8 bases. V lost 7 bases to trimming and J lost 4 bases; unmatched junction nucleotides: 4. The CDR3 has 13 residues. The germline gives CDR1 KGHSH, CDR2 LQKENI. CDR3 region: CASLAGGADTQYF. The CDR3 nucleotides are TGTGCCAGCTTGGCGGGAGGAGCAGATACGCAGTATTTT.

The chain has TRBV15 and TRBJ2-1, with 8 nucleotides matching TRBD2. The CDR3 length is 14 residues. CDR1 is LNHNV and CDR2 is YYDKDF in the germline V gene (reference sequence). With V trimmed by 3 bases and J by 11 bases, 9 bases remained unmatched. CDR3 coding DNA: TGTGCCACCAGCAGCGGGACTAGTTTCATGCAGCAGTTCTTC. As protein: CATSSGTSFMQQFF.

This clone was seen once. The chain's CDR3 is CASSLMTGTNEKLFF. Here the CDR3 DNA reads TGTGCCAGCAGCCTGATGACGGGAACTAATGAAAAACTGTTTTTT. The V call is TRBV11-3, the J call TRBJ1-4, with D unresolved. The CDR3 totals 15 residues. Trimming removed 5 bases at V and 1 base at J, with 11 bases between. CDR1 SGHNT and CDR2 YENEEA come from the germline V gene.

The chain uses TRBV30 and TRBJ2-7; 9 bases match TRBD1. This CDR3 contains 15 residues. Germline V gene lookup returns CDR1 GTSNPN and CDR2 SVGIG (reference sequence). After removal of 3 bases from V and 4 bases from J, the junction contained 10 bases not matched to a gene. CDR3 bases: TGTGCCTGGAGACCGGGACAGGGACATATGTACGAGCAGTACTTC. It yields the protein CAWRPGQGHMYEQYF.

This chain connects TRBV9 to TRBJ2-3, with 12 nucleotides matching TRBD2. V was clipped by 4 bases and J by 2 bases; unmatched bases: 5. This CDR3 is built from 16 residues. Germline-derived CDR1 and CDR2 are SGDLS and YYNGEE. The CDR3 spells CASSLRTSGVTDTQYF. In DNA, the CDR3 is TGTGCCAGCAGCCTGCGGACTAGCGGGGTCACAGATACGCAGTATTTT.

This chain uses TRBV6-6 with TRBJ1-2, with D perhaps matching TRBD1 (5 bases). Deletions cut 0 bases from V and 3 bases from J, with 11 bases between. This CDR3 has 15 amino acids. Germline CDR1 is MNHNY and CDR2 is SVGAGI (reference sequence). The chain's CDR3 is CASSYSFGQDYGYTF. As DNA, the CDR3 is TGTGCCAGCAGTTACTCGTTTGGACAAGACTATGGCTACACCTTC.

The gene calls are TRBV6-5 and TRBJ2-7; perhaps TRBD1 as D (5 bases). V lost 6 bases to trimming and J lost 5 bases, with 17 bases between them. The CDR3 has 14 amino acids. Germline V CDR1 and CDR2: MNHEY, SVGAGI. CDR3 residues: CASRRATASDEQYF. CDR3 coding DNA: TGTGCCAGCAGACGGGCGACAGCTTCCGACGAGCAGTACTTC.

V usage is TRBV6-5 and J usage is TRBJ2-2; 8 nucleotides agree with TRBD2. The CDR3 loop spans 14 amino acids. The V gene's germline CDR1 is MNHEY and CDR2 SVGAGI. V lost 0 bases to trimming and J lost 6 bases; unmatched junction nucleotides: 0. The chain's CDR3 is CASSYSGGAGELFF. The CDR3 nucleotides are TGTGCCAGCAGTTACTCCGGGGGGGCCGGGGAGCTGTTTTTT.

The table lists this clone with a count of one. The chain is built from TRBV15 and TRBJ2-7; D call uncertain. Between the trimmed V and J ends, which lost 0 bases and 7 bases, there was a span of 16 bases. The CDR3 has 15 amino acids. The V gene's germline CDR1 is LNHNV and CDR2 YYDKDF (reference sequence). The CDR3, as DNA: TGTGCCACCAGCAGAGATCGAGAGTTTGGTCGGGAGCAGTACTTC. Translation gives CATSRDREFGREQYF.

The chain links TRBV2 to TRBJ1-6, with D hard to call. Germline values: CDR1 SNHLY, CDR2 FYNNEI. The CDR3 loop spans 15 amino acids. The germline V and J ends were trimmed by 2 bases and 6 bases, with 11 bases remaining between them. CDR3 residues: CASSESTASNSPLHF. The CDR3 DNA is TGTGCCAGCAGTGAATCCACAGCTTCTAATTCACCCCTCCACTTT.

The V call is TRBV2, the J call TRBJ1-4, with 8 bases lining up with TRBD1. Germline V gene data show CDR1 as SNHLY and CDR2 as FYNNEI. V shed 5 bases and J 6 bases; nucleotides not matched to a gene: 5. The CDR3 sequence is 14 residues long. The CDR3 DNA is TGTGCCAGCAGTCTCGACAGGGGTGATGAAAAACTGTTTTTT. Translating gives CASSLDRGDEKLFF.

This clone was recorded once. DNA of the CDR3: TGTGCCAGCAGCTTAAGGGGTAGCGGCTACACCTTC. It is translated as CASSLRGSGYTF. This sequence joins TRBV11-2 and TRBJ1-2; a possible D gene is TRBD1 (5 bases). Germline-derived CDR1 and CDR2 are SGHAT and FQNNGV. There are 12 residues in the CDR3. Trimming removed 2 bases at V and 8 bases at J, with 9 bases between.

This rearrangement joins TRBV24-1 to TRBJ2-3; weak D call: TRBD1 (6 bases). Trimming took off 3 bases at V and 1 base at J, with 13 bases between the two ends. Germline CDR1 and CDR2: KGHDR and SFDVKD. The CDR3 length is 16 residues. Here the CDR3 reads CATSDRRDTGTDTQYF. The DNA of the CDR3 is TGTGCCACCAGTGATCGCCGGGACACCGGCACAGATACGCAGTATTTT.

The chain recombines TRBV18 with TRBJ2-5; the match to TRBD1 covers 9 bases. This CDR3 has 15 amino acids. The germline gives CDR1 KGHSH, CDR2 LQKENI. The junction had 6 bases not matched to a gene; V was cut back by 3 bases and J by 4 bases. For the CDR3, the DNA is TGTGCCAGCTCACCCACCGGGACAGGGAGAGAGACCCAGTACTTC. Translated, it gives CASSPTGTGRETQYF.

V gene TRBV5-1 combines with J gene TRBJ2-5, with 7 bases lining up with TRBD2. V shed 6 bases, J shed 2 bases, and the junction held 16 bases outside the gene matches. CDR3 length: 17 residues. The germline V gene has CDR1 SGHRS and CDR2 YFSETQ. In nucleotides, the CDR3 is TGCGCCAGCACCCTTGGAGGTTCGAGCGGGGCACAAGAGACCCAGTACTTC. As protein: CASTLGGSSGAQETQYF.

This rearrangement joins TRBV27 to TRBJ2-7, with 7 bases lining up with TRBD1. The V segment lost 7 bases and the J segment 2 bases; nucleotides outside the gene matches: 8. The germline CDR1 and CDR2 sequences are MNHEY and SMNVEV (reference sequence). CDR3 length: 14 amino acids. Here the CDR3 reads CASKQGGLAYEQYF. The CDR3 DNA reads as TGTGCCAGCAAACAAGGGGGCCTAGCCTACGAGCAGTACTTC.

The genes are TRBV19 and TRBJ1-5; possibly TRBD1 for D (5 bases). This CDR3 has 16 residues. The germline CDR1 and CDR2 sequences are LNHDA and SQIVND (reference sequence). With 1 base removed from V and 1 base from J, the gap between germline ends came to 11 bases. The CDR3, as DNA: TGTGCCAGTAGTATAGTCGGGGGGGGGAGCAATCAGCCCCAGCATTTT. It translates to CASSIVGGGSNQPQHF. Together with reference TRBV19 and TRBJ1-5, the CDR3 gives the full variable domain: DGGITQSPKYLFRKEGQNVTLSCEQNLNHDAMYWYRQDPGQGLRLIYYSQIVNDFQKGDIAEGYSVSREKKESFPLTVTSAQKNPTAFYLCASSIVGGGSNQPQHFGDGTRLSIL.

The CDR3: CASSQVTGEKLFF. CDR3 coding DNA: TGTGCCAGCAGCCAAGTAACAGGGGAAAAACTGTTTTTT. This sequence joins TRBV3-1 (or the pseudogene TRBV3-2) and TRBJ1-4; D might be TRBD1 (6 bases). The length of the CDR3 is 13 residues. CDR1 is LGHDT, CDR2 YNNKEL, per germline (reference sequence). V was clipped by 1 base and J by 8 bases, with 8 bases between them.

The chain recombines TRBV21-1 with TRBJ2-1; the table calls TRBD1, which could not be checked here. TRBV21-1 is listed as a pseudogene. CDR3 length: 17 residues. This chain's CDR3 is CASSRKADRPRYNEQFF. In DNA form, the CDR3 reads TGTGCCAGCAGCAGAAAGGCGGACAGACCACGCTACAATGAGCAGTTCTTC.

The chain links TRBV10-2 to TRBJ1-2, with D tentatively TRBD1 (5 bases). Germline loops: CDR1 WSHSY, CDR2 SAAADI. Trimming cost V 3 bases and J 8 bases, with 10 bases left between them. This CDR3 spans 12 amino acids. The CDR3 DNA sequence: TGCGCCAGCAGTGACAGGGTTCAAGGCTACACCTTC. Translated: CASSDRVQGYTF.

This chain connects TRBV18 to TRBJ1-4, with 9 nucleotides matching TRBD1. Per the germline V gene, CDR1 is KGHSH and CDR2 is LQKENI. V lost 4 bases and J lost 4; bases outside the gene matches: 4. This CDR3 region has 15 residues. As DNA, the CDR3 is TGTGCCAGCTCACGAACAGGGGGCAATAATGAAAAACTGTTTTTT. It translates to CASSRTGGNNEKLFF.

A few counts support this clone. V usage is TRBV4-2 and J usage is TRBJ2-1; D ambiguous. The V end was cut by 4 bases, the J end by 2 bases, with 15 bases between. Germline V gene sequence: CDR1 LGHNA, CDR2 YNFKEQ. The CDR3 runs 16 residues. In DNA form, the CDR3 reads TGTGCCAGCAGCCTCTCGTCACAACCGACCTACAATGAGCAGTTCTTC. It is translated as CASSLSSQPTYNEQFF.

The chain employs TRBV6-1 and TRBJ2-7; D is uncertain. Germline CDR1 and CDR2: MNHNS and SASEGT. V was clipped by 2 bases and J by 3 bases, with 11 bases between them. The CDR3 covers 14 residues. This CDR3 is CASSEPASYYEQYV. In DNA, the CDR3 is TGTGCCAGCAGTGAACCTGCCAGTTACTACGAGCAGTACGTC.

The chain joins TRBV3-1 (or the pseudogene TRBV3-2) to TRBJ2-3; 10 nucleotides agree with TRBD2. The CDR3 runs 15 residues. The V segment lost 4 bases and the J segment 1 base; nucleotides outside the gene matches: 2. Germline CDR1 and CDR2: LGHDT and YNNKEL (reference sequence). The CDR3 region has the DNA TGTGCCAGCAGCCCAGCGGGAGGGCGCACAGATACGCAGTATTTT. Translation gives CASSPAGGRTDTQYF.

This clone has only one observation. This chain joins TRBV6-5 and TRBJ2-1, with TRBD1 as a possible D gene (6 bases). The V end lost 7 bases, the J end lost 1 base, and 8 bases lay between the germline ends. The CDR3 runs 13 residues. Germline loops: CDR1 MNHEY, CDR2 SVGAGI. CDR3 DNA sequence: TGTGCCAGCAACAGGGTGTCCTACAATGAGCAGTTCTTC. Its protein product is CASNRVSYNEQFF.